The present T cell receptor (beta chain) was sequenced within a study of blood T cell repertoires in COVID-19. Study-wide background: The samples span acute and convalescent COVID-19 from the United States, Italy and Spain. T cells, B-cell-depleted T cells, or PBMCs provided the cDNA or gDNA that served as material.

Seattle's enrolled individuals joined amid active infection and were then monitored longitudinally. The germline V gene has CDR1 MNHEY and CDR2 SVGAGI. There are 14 residues in the CDR3. V gave up 6 bases and J gave up 7 bases, with 15 bases separating them. Per the study methods: Reference gene primer amplification gave nucleated cell count estimates. Libraries were prepared by immunoSEQ multiplex PCR; TCRdb keeps only in-frame clonotypes and omits some of them. V and J calls and clone size follow that table, whereas D and trimming were derived from the DNA. The profile covers roughly 180,000 clones, with roughly 84% appearing a single time and about 5.6% taken by the ten largest.

The chain recombines TRBV6-5 with TRBJ2-2; maybe TRBD1 (5 bases). The sequenced material came from peripheral blood. The origin of this receptor is a woman aged 45-65 years with COVID-19, enrolled during active disease. CDR3 DNA sequence: TGTGCCAGCAGGACGGGCAGGGAACACGGGGAGCTGTTTTTT. It is translated as CASRTGREHGELFF.